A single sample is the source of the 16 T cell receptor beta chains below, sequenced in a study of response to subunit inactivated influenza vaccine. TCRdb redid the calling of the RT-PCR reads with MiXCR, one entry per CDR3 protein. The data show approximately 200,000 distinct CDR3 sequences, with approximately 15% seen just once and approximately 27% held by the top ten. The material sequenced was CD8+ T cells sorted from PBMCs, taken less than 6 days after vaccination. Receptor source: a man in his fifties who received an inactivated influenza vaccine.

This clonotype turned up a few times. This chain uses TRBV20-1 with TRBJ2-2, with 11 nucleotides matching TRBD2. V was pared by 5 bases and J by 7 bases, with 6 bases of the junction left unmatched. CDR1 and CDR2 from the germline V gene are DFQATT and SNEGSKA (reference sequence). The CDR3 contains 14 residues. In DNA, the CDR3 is TGCAGTGCTGTCGCCGGGACTAGCGGCGGGGAGCTGTTTTTT. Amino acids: CSAVAGTSGGELFF.

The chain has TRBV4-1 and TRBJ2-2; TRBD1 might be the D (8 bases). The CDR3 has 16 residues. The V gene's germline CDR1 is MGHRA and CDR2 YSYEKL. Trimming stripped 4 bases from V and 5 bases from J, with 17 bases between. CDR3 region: CASSPLGQGGTGELFF. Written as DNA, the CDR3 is TGCGCCAGCAGCCCCTTAGGACAGGGAGGGACCGGGGAGCTGTTTTTT.

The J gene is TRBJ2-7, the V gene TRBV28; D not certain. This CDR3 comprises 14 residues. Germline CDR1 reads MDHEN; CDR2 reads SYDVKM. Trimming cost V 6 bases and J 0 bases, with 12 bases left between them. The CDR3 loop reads CASRRARSSYEQYF. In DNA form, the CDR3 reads TGTGCCAGCAGAAGGGCGAGAAGCTCCTACGAGCAGTACTTC.

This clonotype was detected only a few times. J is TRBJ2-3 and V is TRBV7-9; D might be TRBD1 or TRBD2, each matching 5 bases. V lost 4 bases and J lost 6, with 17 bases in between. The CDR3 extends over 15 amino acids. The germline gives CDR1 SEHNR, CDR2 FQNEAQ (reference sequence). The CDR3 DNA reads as TGTGCCAGCAGCTCGGGACCCCGAGAGTATGATACGCAGTATTTT. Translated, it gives CASSSGPREYDTQYF.

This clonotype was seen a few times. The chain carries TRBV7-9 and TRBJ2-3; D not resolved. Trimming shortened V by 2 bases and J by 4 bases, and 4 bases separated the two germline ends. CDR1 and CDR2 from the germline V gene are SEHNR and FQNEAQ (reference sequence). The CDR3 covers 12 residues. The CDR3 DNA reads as TGTGCCAGCAGCTTATCGTCAGATACGCAGTATTTT. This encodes CASSLSSDTQYF.

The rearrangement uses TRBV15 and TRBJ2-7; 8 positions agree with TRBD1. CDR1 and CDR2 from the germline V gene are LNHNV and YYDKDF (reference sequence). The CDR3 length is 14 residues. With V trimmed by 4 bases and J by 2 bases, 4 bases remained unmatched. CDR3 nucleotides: TGTGCCACCAGCATGCCGGGACAGGCCTACGAGCAGTACTTC. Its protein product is CATSMPGQAYEQYF. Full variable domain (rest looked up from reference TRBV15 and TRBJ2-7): DAMVIQNPRYQVTQFGKPVTLSCSQTLNHNVMYWYQQKSSQAPKLLFHYYDKDFNNEADTPDNFQSRRPNTSFCFLDIRSPGLGDTAMYLCATSMPGQAYEQYFGPGTRLTVT.

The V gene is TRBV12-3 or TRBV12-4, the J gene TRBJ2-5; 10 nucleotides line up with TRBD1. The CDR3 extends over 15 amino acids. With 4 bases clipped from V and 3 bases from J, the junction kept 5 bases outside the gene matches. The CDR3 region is CASSSLGTGEETQYF. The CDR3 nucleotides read TGTGCCAGCAGTTCCCTTGGGACAGGGGAAGAGACCCAGTACTTC.

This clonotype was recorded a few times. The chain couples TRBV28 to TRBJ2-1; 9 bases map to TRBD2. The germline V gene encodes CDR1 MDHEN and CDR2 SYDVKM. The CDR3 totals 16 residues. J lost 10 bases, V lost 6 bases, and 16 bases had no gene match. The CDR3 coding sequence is TGTGCCAGCAGCCGAGTCGTCGCTAGCGGGGAGCAGGAGCAGTTCTTC. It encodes CASSRVVASGEQEQFF. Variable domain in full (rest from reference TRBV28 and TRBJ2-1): DVKVTQSSRYLVKRTGEKVFLECVQDMDHENMFWYRQDPGLGLRLIYFSYDVKMKEKGDIPEGYSVSREKKERFSLILESASTNQTSMYLCASSRVVASGEQEQFFGPGTRLTVL.

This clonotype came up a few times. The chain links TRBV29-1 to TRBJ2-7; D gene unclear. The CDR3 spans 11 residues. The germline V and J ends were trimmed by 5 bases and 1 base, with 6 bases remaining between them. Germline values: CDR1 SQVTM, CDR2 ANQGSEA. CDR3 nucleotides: TGCAGCGTTTGGCTATCCTACGAGCAGTACTTC. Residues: CSVWLSYEQYF.

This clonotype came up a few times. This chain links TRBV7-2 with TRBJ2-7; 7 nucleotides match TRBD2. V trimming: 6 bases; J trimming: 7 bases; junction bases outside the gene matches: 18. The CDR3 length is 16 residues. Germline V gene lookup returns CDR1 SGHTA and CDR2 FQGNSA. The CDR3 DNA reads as TGTGCCAGCAGTCTAGGACTAGGACCGAACTCGAGGGAGCAGTACTTC. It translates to CASSLGLGPNSREQYF. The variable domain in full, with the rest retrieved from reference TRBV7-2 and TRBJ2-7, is GAGVSQSPSNKVTEKGKDVELRCDPISGHTALYWYRQSLGQGLEFLIYFQGNSAPDKSGLPSDRFSAERTGGSVSTLTIQRTQQEDSAVYLCASSLGLGPNSREQYFGPGTRLTVT.

CDR3 loop: CASSQAPGEQPQHF. For the CDR3, the DNA is TGCGCCAGCAGCCAAGCCCCGGGAGAACAGCCCCAGCATTTT. The chain has TRBV4-1 and TRBJ1-5; D is ambiguous. The germline gives CDR1 MGHRA, CDR2 YSYEKL. This CDR3 contains 14 residues. The V gene lost 1 base and the J gene lost 7 bases, with 11 bases spanning the gap.

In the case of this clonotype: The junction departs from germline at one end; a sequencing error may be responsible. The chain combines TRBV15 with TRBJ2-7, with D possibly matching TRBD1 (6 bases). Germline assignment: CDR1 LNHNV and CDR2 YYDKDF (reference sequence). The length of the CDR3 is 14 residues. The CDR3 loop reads CATSPRDTNYEHYF. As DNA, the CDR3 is TGTGCCACCAGCCCCCGGGACACTAACTACGAGCACTACTTC.

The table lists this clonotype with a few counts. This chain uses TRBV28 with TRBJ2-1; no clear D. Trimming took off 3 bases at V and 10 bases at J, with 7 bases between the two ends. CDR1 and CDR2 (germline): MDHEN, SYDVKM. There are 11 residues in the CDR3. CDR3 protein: CASSLLREQFF. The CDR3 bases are TGTGCCAGCAGTTTGCTTCGGGAGCAGTTCTTC.

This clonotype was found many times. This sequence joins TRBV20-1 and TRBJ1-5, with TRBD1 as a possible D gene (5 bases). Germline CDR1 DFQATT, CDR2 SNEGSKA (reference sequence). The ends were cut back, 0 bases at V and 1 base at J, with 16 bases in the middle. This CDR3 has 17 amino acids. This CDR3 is CSARDRQLTQSNQPQHF. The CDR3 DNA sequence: TGCAGTGCTAGAGATAGACAGCTCACCCAAAGCAATCAGCCCCAGCATTTT.

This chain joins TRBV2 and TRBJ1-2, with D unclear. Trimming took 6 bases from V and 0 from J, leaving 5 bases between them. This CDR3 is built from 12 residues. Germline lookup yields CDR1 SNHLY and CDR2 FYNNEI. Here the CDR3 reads CASRPTNYGYTF. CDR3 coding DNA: TGTGCCAGCAGGCCTACTAACTATGGCTACACCTTC.

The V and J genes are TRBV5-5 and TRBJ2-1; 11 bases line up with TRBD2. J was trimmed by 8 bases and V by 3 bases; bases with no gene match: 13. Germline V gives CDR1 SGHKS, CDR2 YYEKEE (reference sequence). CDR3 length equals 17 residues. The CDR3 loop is CASSYRPGVAGGHEQFF. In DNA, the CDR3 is TGTGCCAGCAGCTACCGTCCTGGAGTAGCGGGGGGGCATGAGCAGTTCTTC.